The present TCR beta chain was sequenced within a study of T cell repertoires in cytomegalovirus infection. Study-wide background: TCR beta signatures that were public indicated CMV infection and matching HLA type. Overall study findings and caveats: The cumulative frequency of public TCR beta families identified carriers of CMV plus the relevant HLA. In two of eight donors, the top clonotype was HLA-C-restricted CMV-specific.

This clonotype was counted ten times or more. No antigen is known for it. MiXCR was run by TCRdb on the reads, yielding one entry per CDR3 protein. Here the sample spans under 250,000 distinct CDR3 sequences, roughly 6.5% being singletons. The clonotype originates from a human donor in good health (CMV status not recorded). Some clones in this sample may be carry-over from other donors' samples. Sequenced material: PBMCs.

DNA of the CDR3: TGTGCCACGGCCTCCGGGGTCAGCTCTGGAAACACCATATATTTT. This codes for CATASGVSSGNTIYF. This sequence joins TRBV6-1 and TRBJ1-3, with D unresolved. Germline V gene lookup returns CDR1 MNHNS and CDR2 SASEGT. There are 15 residues in the CDR3. The V end was cut by 10 bases, the J end by 0 bases, with 16 bases between.